This T cell receptor beta chain emerged from a study of immune evolution from preneoplasia to lung adenocarcinoma. Two lung cancer pathologists independently confirmed each histologic diagnosis. Libraries were prepared by immunoSEQ multiplex PCR; TCRdb keeps only in-frame clonotypes and omits some of them. The sample records a few thousand clones, 40% being singletons. This clone has only a few counts. The sequenced sample consisted of FFPE adjacent normal lung tissue. The sequence derives from a person aged 55 to 79 with lung adenocarcinoma.

The CDR3: CSSPGPANEQFF. For the CDR3, the DNA is TGCAGCTCCCCGGGACCAGCCAATGAGCAGTTCTTC. The chain has TRBV29-1 and TRBJ2-1; D possibly matches TRBD1 or TRBD2 (5 bases each). Germline V gene data show CDR1 as SQVTM and CDR2 as ANQGSEA. The CDR3 consists of 12 residues. The ends were cut back, 8 bases at V and 6 bases at J, with 14 bases in the middle.